One TCR beta chain is described in this entry. The antigen is unknown. Lesional scalp tissue (obtained by punch biopsy) and peripheral blood were collected from alopecia areata patients. This CDR3 is built from 10 residues. The germline V gene has CDR1 DFQATT and CDR2 SNEGSKA (reference sequence). V was clipped by 5 bases and J by 2 bases, with 2 bases between them. The sample is drawn from a study of CD8+ T cells in alopecia areata. Overall study findings and caveats: Unlike in mice, where it was clearer, TCR sharing across patients was less clear, possibly HLA-related. When scalp samples are sequenced, resident alphabeta T cells of normal skin are also captured.

Sequencing templates came from extracted RNA that was reverse transcribed into cDNA. Only in-frame clones appear in the TCRdb table, and some are missing; sequencing was by immunoSEQ multiplex PCR. The sample shows some 130,000 clones, around 50% of them seen only once. The J gene is TRBJ2-3, the V gene TRBV20-1; D remains unclear. The sequencing used CD4+ T cells sorted from blood, collected at week 0. The TCR comes from a human donor with alopecia areata. DNA for the CDR3: TGCAGTGCTGCCACAGATACGCAGTATTTT. Its translation: CSAATDTQYF.